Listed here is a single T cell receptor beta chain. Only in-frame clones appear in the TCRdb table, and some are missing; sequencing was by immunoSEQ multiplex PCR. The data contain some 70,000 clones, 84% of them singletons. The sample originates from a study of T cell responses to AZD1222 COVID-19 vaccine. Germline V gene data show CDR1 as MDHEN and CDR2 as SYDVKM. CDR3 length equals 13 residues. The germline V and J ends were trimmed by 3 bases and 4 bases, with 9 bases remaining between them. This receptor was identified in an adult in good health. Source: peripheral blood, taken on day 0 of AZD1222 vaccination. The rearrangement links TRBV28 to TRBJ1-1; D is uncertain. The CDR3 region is CASSFPMGTEAFF. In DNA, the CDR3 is TGTGCCAGCAGTTTCCCAATGGGCACTGAAGCTTTCTTT.